One and the same sample provided the 3 T cell receptor beta chains below, sequenced in a study of shared clonotypes between healthy human individuals (dated by TCRdb to between 2020 and 2021). The library relied on the immunoSEQ multiplex PCR assay. TCRdb carries this immuneACCESS record with in-frame sequences only. Its versions omit some clonotypes, under half of them owing to an unresolved V gene in the studies checked, with the rest unexplained. Within this sample are millions of clones, with approximately 90% of them counted one time only. Roughly 0.14% of the sample is held by the ten biggest clonotypes. The specimen was naive CD4+ T cells sorted from blood. This sample's cell subset or site label indicates: CD45RA+ positively selected. Receptors originate from a man between 18 and 35 years old in good health.

The chain has TRBV6-4 and TRBJ1-2; weak D call: TRBD1 (6 bases). The V gene's germline CDR1 is MRHNA and CDR2 SNTAGT. The V gene lost 2 bases and the J gene lost 3 bases, with 16 bases spanning the gap. The CDR3 covers 16 residues. CDR3 nucleotides: TGTGCCAGCAGTGACCCCTCTCGACAGGAGGACTATGGCTACACCTTC. This translates into CASSDPSRQEDYGYTF.

This sequence joins TRBV28 and TRBJ2-4; no reliable D call. Looked up from germline, CDR1 is MDHEN and CDR2 is SYDVKM. Trimming removed 5 bases from V and 7 bases from J, with 6 bases in between. The CDR3 is 11 amino acids. The CDR3, as DNA: TGTGCCAGCAGTCCGCGTAACATTCAGTACTTC. It specifies CASSPRNIQYF. The whole variable domain, remainder taken from reference TRBV28 and TRBJ2-4, is DVKVTQSSRYLVKRTGEKVFLECVQDMDHENMFWYRQDPGLGLRLIYFSYDVKMKEKGDIPEGYSVSREKKERFSLILESASTNQTSMYLCASSPRNIQYFGAGTRLSVL.

The CDR3, as DNA: TGTGCCAGCAGTGGGTCTAGCGGTCGCATTAGTCACTCTAGCACAGATACGCAGTATTTT. Protein: CASSGSSGRISHSSTDTQYF. This chain links TRBV6-1 with TRBJ2-3; 7 bases align to TRBD2. Trimming cost V 4 bases and J 0 bases; bases outside gene matches: 19. This CDR3 has 20 residues. The germline V gene has CDR1 MNHNS and CDR2 SASEGT.